These 28 T cell receptor beta chains came from one sample sequenced in a study of blood T cells in healthy people across ages. Sample-barcoded 5' priming and a J-beta primer mix drove a second PCR of 7 to 11 cycles. TCRdb recomputed calls from the 5' RACE reads with MiXCR, one row per CDR3 protein. The profile shows about 760,000 distinct CDR3 sequences, about 61% of them singletons. Source material: blood. Every receptor here comes from a man in his forties or fifties in good health.

This clonotype was detected a few times. V is TRBV20-1 and J is TRBJ2-5; possibly TRBD1 for D (5 bases). Deletions cut 2 bases from V and 9 bases from J, with 13 bases between. Germline assignment: CDR1 DFQATT and CDR2 SNEGSKA (reference sequence). The length of the CDR3 is 12 residues. As DNA, the CDR3 is TGCAGTGCTAGATCGGTGGCACAGGCCCAGTACTTC. This gives the protein CSARSVAQAQYF.

This clonotype has just one count. The rearrangement joins TRBV6-1 to TRBJ2-6, with D unclear. CDR3 length: 15 amino acids. V shed 6 bases and J shed 0 bases, with 9 bases lying between them. CDR1 and CDR2 (germline): MNHNS, SASEGT. The CDR3: CASSAIDSGANVLTF. The CDR3 region has the DNA TGTGCCAGCAGCGCAATAGACTCTGGGGCCAACGTCCTGACTTTC.

This clonotype was observed a single time. The junction shows a germline mismatch at one end, possibly a read error. V gene TRBV4-2 combines with J gene TRBJ2-3; 7 nucleotides line up with TRBD2. The CDR3 spans 17 residues. CDR1 is LGHNA and CDR2 is YNFKEQ in the germline V gene. The CDR3 here is CAGSQDPAGRSTDTQYF. For the CDR3, the DNA is TGTGCCGGCAGCCAAGATCCAGCGGGGAGAAGCACAGATACGCAGTATTTT.

J is TRBJ2-1 and V is TRBV29-1; 8 bases line up with TRBD1. V gave up 1 base and J gave up 1 base; unmatched junction bases: 9. This CDR3 has 17 residues. Germline CDR1 SQVTM, CDR2 ANQGSEA. CDR3 sequence reads: CSVEVDRVRLSYNEQFF. In DNA, the CDR3 is TGCAGCGTTGAAGTGGACAGGGTGAGACTATCCTACAATGAGCAGTTCTTC.

This clonotype was observed a single time. This chain links TRBV20-1 with TRBJ2-1; D perhaps matches TRBD2 (5 bases). V shed 0 bases and J shed 8 bases, with 8 bases lying between them. Germline V lookup: CDR1 DFQATT, CDR2 SNEGSKA (reference sequence). The CDR3 extends over 12 amino acids. In DNA, the CDR3 is TGCAGTGCTAGAGATCTCGGGGATGAGCAGTTCTTC. Its protein product is CSARDLGDEQFF.

V usage is TRBV25-1 and J usage is TRBJ2-1; TRBD2 matches 10 bases. The tail of the sequence fits TRBJ2-7 better, so the J call may be wrong. Germline CDR1 is MGHDK and CDR2 is SYGVNS. The CDR3 is 19 residues long. In nucleotides, the CDR3 is TGTGCCAGCAGTGTCTCCACGGCAAGGACTAGCGGCGCGCACAATGAGCAGTACTTC. Translated, it gives CASSVSTARTSGAHNEQYF.

The rearrangement uses TRBV7-9 and TRBJ2-7, with D possibly TRBD2 on 5 matching bases. The CDR3 covers 15 residues. The germline V gene encodes CDR1 SEHNR and CDR2 FQNEAQ (reference sequence). Trimming shortened V by 6 bases and J by 3 bases, and 18 bases separated the two germline ends. CDR3: CASSSAGRSLYEQYF. The CDR3, as DNA: TGTGCCAGCAGTTCCGCGGGCAGGAGCCTCTACGAGCAGTACTTC.

V usage is TRBV4-2 and J usage is TRBJ1-2; the D gene is possibly TRBD1 (5 bases). CDR3 size: 14 residues. In germline, CDR1 is LGHNA, CDR2 YNFKEQ. Between the trimmed V and J ends, which lost 5 bases and 8 bases, there was a span of 18 bases. For the CDR3, the DNA is TGTGCCAGCAGCTCCCCGGGGCAGTTGGGAGGCTACACCTTC. It is translated as CASSSPGQLGGYTF.

The V gene is TRBV9, the J gene TRBJ2-1, with 8 bases matching TRBD2. The CDR3 is 16 residues long. The germline V gene encodes CDR1 SGDLS and CDR2 YYNGEE. The junction had 15 bases not matched to a gene; V was cut back by 4 bases and J by 9 bases. In nucleotides, the CDR3 is TGTGCCAGCAGCTCAAGGGGAGCGGGAGAAGGGAGTGAGCAGTTCTTC. It yields the protein CASSSRGAGEGSEQFF.

This clonotype has at least ten counts. V and J are TRBV3-1 and TRBJ2-5; 8 positions match TRBD2. The ends lost 4 bases at V and 4 bases at J; junction bases unmatched: 8. CDR1 is LGHDT and CDR2 is YNNKEL in the germline V gene (reference sequence). The CDR3 consists of 15 residues. The CDR3 spells CASSPQREKRETQYF. The CDR3, as DNA: TGTGCCAGCAGCCCCCAGCGGGAGAAACGAGAGACCCAGTACTTC.

This clonotype was observed a few times. The V call is TRBV29-1, the J call TRBJ2-7; D is possibly TRBD1 or TRBD2 (5 bases each). V was trimmed by 5 bases and J by 0 bases, leaving 11 bases between them. This CDR3 region has 13 residues. Germline V gene sequence: CDR1 SQVTM, CDR2 ANQGSEA. Here the CDR3 reads CSVSGTVSYEQYF. The CDR3 bases are TGCAGCGTTTCTGGGACGGTCTCCTACGAGCAGTACTTC.

The chain joins TRBV4-2 to TRBJ1-1; TRBD1 agrees at 10 bases. Germline V gives CDR1 LGHNA, CDR2 YNFKEQ. V gave up 2 bases and J gave up 8 bases; unmatched junction bases: 2. The CDR3 is 13 residues long. The CDR3 loop is CASSQPGQGEAFF. As DNA, the CDR3 is TGTGCCAGCAGCCAACCGGGACAGGGGGAAGCTTTCTTT.

The chain links TRBV15 to TRBJ1-1; D is ambiguous. From germline, CDR1 is LNHNV and CDR2 YYDKDF (reference sequence). V was shortened by 0 bases and J by 4 bases, with 6 bases between the two germline ends. The CDR3 has 13 amino acids. The CDR3 here is CATSRDLSTEAFF. The CDR3 DNA is TGTGCCACCAGCAGAGATCTGAGCACTGAAGCTTTCTTT.

This clonotype was counted a single time. The J gene is TRBJ1-4, the V gene TRBV25-1; D might be TRBD1 (6 bases). V lost 6 bases and J lost 4, with 12 bases in between. Germline V gives CDR1 MGHDK, CDR2 SYGVNS. CDR3 length equals 14 residues. The CDR3 DNA follows: TGTGCCAGCAGGCCCACAGGGAGTAATGAAAAACTGTTTTTT. This encodes CASRPTGSNEKLFF.

The chain links TRBV9 to TRBJ2-1; D is undetermined. Germline loops: CDR1 SGDLS, CDR2 YYNGEE. CDR3 length: 13 amino acids. V was trimmed by 0 bases and J by 4 bases, leaving 5 bases between them. In DNA form, the CDR3 reads TGTGCCAGCAGCGTAGGGGTGTACAATGAGCAGTTCTTC. Translated, it gives CASSVGVYNEQFF.

The sample holds a few counts of this clonotype. This chain uses TRBV7-2 with TRBJ1-4; the D is unclear. Looked up from germline, CDR1 is SGHTA and CDR2 is FQGNSA. This CDR3 contains 14 residues. V was clipped by 2 bases and J by 8 bases, with 12 bases between them. CDR3 sequence (DNA): TGTGCCAGCAGCTTATTAGGTGGTGGGGAAAAACTGTTTTTT. Amino acid sequence: CASSLLGGGEKLFF.

This clonotype was detected only a few times. The DNA of the CDR3 is TGCGCCAGCAGATCCACCGCCGCAACTAATGAAAAACTGTTTTTT. Its translation is CASRSTAATNEKLFF. This chain joins TRBV10-2 and TRBJ1-4, with D uncertain. V was pared by 6 bases and J by 0 bases, with 11 bases between. The CDR3 runs to 15 residues. Germline V gives CDR1 WSHSY, CDR2 SAAADI.

V gene TRBV4-2 combines with J gene TRBJ1-6; D gene unclear. The CDR3 covers 16 residues. Trimming removed 0 bases at V and 6 bases at J, with 12 bases between. Germline V gene data show CDR1 as LGHNA and CDR2 as YNFKEQ. DNA for the CDR3: TGTGCCAGCAGCCAAGATCACGGGATAATTAATTCACCCCTCCACTTT. Residues: CASSQDHGIINSPLHF.

In its sample, this clonotype was seen many times. CDR3 residues: CASSRNYEQYF. The CDR3 DNA reads as TGTGCCAGCAGCCGAAACTACGAGCAGTACTTC. The V and J genes are TRBV3-1 and TRBJ2-7; unclear D gene. Germline V gene data show CDR1 as LGHDT and CDR2 as YNNKEL (reference sequence). The ends were cut back, 4 bases at V and 3 bases at J, with 4 bases in the middle. CDR3 size: 11 residues.

The genes are TRBV6-5 and TRBJ2-7; 9 positions agree with TRBD2. Germline CDR1 MNHEY, CDR2 SVGAGI. The CDR3 loop spans 15 amino acids. Trimming took 4 bases from V and 0 from J; bases not matched to a gene: 4. CDR3: CASSLQTSGSYEQYF. CDR3 DNA sequence: TGTGCCAGCAGTTTACAGACTAGCGGCTCCTACGAGCAGTACTTC.

The chain carries TRBV10-2 and TRBJ2-3; D is unclear. CDR1 and CDR2 (germline): WSHSY, SAAADI. V was shortened by 2 bases and J by 2 bases, with 11 bases between the two germline ends. CDR3 length equals 15 residues. The CDR3 sequence: CASSEADGNTDTQYF. CDR3 in DNA: TGCGCCAGCAGTGAGGCCGACGGCAACACAGATACGCAGTATTTT.

The V call is TRBV15, the J call TRBJ2-5; no clear D. Looked up from germline, CDR1 is LNHNV and CDR2 is YYDKDF (reference sequence). The CDR3 loop spans 14 amino acids. The germline V and J ends were trimmed by 1 base and 2 bases, with 8 bases remaining between them. The CDR3, as DNA: TGTGCCACCAGCAGAGTTGGCACACAAGAGACCCAGTACTTC. The encoded protein is CATSRVGTQETQYF.

The CDR3 loop is CSAPPLAGAQETQYF. The CDR3 region has the DNA TGCAGTGCTCCGCCTCTAGCGGGTGCTCAAGAGACCCAGTACTTC. The gene calls are TRBV20-1 and TRBJ2-5, with 8 nucleotides matching TRBD2. The germline CDR1 and CDR2 sequences are DFQATT and SNEGSKA (reference sequence). The V segment lost 5 bases and the J segment 2 bases; nucleotides outside the gene matches: 10. The CDR3 is 15 amino acids.

This CDR3 reads CASSYSNGGEQFF. The CDR3 nucleotides are TGTGCCAGCAGTTACTCGAATGGAGGGGAGCAGTTCTTC. The rearrangement links TRBV6-5 to TRBJ2-1; tentative D call: TRBD2 (6 bases). Trimming removed 0 bases at V and 10 bases at J, with 10 bases between. Germline loops: CDR1 MNHEY, CDR2 SVGAGI. CDR3 size: 13 residues.

V is TRBV4-3 and J is TRBJ2-6; 10 bases fit TRBD1. The CDR3 runs 19 residues. The germline V gene has CDR1 LGHNA and CDR2 YSLEER. J gave up 0 bases and V 0 bases, and 5 bases lay outside the gene matches. As DNA, the CDR3 is TGCGCCAGCAGCCAAGATGGACAGGGGGTCGGCTCTGGGGCCAACGTCCTGACTTTC. It encodes CASSQDGQGVGSGANVLTF.

This sequence joins TRBV29-1 and TRBJ1-2, with 12 bases lining up with TRBD1. V shed 6 bases, J shed 0 bases, and the junction held 2 bases outside the gene matches. The CDR3 contains 14 residues. Germline V gene data show CDR1 as SQVTM and CDR2 as ANQGSEA. CDR3 protein: CSVGTGGPNYGYTF. The CDR3 DNA is TGCAGCGTGGGGACAGGGGGCCCTAACTATGGCTACACCTTC. The variable domain in full, completed from reference TRBV29-1 and TRBJ1-2, reads SAVISQKPSRDICQRGTSLTIQCQVDSQVTMMFWYRQQPGQSLTLIATANQGSEATYESGFVIDKFPISRPNLTFSTLTVSNMSPEDSSIYLCSVGTGGPNYGYTFGSGTRLTVV.

This clonotype was seen only once. This chain connects TRBV5-1 to TRBJ2-1; D unresolved. Germline CDR1 and CDR2: SGHRS and YFSETQ. Trimming took 4 bases from V and 9 from J, leaving 14 bases between them. The CDR3 covers 13 residues. The DNA for the CDR3 is TGCGCCAGCAGCCCTTTAGTGACGAGTGAGCAGTTCTTC. This translates into CASSPLVTSEQFF.

The chain couples TRBV20-1 to TRBJ2-7; D remains unclear. The V gene lost 5 bases and the J gene lost 0 bases, with 8 bases spanning the gap. CDR3 length equals 12 residues. Per the germline V gene, CDR1 is DFQATT and CDR2 is SNEGSKA (reference sequence). This chain's CDR3 is CSAADASYEQYF. CDR3 sequence (DNA): TGCAGTGCTGCGGACGCCTCCTACGAGCAGTACTTC.